The subject of this entry is one TCR beta chain. Germline V gives CDR1 SGHAT, CDR2 FQNNGV. The V end was cut by 0 bases, the J end by 2 bases, with 11 bases between. CDR3 length equals 15 residues. This sample was taken from a study of shared clonotypes between healthy human individuals. Measured with immunoSEQ multiplex PCR; TCRdb has only the in-frame clones, and not every one. The sample yields about 1.1 million clones, approximately 77% seen once. J is TRBJ2-7 and V is TRBV11-2; D remains unclear. This sequence was found in a man younger than 35 in good health. Some clones in this sample may be carry-over from other donors' samples. The sample consisted of memory CD4+ T cells from PBMCs. The subset here: CD45RA-negative fraction. The chain's CDR3 is CASSLDAEVTYEQYF. The CDR3 bases are TGTGCCAGCAGCTTAGATGCGGAAGTTACCTACGAGCAGTACTTC.